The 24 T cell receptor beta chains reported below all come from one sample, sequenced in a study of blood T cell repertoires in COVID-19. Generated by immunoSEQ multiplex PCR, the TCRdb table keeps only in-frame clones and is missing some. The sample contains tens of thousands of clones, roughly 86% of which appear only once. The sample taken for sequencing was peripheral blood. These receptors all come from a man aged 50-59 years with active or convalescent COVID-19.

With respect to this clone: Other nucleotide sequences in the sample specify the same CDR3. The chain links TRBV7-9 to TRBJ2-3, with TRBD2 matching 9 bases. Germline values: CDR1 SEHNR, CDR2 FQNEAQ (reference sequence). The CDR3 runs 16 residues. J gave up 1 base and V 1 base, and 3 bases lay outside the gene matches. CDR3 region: CASSLGASGGTDTQYF. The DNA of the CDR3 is TGTGCCAGCAGCTTAGGGGCTAGCGGGGGCACAGATACGCAGTATTTT.

CDR3 region: CASSLGQGATGELFF. In DNA form, the CDR3 reads TGCGCCAGCAGCCTTGGACAGGGGGCTACCGGGGAGCTGTTTTTT. The chain joins TRBV5-1 to TRBJ2-2; 11 nucleotides agree with TRBD1. The ends lost 4 bases at V and 5 bases at J; junction bases unmatched: 4. In germline, CDR1 is SGHRS, CDR2 YFSETQ. The CDR3 is 15 residues long.

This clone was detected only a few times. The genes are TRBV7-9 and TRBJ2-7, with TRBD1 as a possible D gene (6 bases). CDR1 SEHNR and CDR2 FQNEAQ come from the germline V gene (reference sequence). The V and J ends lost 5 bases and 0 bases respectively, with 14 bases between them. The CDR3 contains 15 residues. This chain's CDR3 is CASSVTGTLSYEQYF. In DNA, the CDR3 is TGTGCCAGCAGCGTAACCGGGACACTCTCCTACGAGCAGTACTTC. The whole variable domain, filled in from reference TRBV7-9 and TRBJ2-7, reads DTGVSQNPRHKITKRGQNVTFRCDPISEHNRLYWYRQTLGQGPEFLTYFQNEAQLEKSRLLSDRFSAERPKGSFSTLEIQRTEQGDSAMYLCASSVTGTLSYEQYFGPGTRLTVT.

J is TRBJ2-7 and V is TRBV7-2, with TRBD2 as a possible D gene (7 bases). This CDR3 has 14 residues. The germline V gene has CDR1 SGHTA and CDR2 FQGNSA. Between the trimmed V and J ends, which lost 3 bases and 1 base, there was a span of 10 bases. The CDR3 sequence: CASSFRGASYEQYF. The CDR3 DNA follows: TGTGCCAGCAGCTTTCGGGGGGCTTCCTACGAGCAGTACTTC. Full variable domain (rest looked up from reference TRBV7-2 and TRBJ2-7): GAGVSQSPSNKVTEKGKDVELRCDPISGHTALYWYRQSLGQGLEFLIYFQGNSAPDKSGLPSDRFSAERTGGSVSTLTIQRTQQEDSAVYLCASSFRGASYEQYFGPGTRLTVT.

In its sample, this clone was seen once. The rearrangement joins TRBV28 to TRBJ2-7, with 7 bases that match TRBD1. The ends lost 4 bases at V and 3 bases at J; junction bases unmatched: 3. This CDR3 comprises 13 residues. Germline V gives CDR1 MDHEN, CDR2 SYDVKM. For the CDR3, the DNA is TGTGCCAGCAGTTCGGGACAGCTCTACGAGCAGTACTTC. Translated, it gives CASSSGQLYEQYF. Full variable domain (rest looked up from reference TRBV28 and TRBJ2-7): DVKVTQSSRYLVKRTGEKVFLECVQDMDHENMFWYRQDPGLGLRLIYFSYDVKMKEKGDIPEGYSVSREKKERFSLILESASTNQTSMYLCASSSGQLYEQYFGPGTRLTVT.

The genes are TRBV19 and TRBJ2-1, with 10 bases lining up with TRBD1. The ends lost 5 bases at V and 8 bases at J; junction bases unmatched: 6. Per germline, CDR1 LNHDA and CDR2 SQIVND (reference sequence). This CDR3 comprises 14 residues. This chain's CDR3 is CASSQTTGGYEQFF. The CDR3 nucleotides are TGTGCCAGTAGTCAGACGACAGGGGGCTATGAGCAGTTCTTC.

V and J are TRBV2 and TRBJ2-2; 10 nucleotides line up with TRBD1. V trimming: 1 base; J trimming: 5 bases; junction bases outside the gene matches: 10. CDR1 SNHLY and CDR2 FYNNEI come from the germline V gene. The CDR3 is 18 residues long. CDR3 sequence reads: CASSEVQPGQGRTGELFF. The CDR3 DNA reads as TGTGCCAGCAGTGAAGTTCAGCCGGGACAGGGGCGAACCGGGGAGCTGTTTTTT. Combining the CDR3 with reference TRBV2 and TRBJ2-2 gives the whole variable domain EPEVTQTPSHQVTQMGQEVILRCVPISNHLYFYWYRQILGQKVEFLVSFYNNEISEKSEIFDDQFSVERPDGSNFTLKIRSTKLEDSAMYFCASSEVQPGQGRTGELFFGEGSRLTVL.

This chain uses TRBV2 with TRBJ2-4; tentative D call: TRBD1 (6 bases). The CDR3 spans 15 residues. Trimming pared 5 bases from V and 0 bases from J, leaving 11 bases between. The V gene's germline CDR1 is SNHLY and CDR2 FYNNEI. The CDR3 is CASSQGFLAKNIQYF. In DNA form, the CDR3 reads TGTGCCAGCAGTCAGGGGTTTCTAGCCAAAAACATTCAGTACTTC.

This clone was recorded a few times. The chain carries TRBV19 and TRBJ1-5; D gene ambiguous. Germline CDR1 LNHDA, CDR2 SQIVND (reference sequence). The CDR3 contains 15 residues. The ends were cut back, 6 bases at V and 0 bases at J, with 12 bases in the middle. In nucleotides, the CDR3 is TGTGCCAGTAGCTATGACTCTACTAGCAATCAGCCCCAGCATTTT. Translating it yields CASSYDSTSNQPQHF.

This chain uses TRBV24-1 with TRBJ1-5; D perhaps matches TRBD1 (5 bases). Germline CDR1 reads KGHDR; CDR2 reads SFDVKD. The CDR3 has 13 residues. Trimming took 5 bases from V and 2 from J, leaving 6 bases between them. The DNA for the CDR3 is TGTGCCACCAGTGGGGGGGGCAATCAGCCCCAGCATTTT. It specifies CATSGGGNQPQHF.

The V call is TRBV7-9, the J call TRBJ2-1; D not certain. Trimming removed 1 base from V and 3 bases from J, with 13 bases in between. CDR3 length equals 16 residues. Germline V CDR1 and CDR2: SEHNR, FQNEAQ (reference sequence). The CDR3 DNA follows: TGTGCCAGCAGCTTAGAGCGTGGTTCCTTCTACAATGAGCAGTTCTTC. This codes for CASSLERGSFYNEQFF.

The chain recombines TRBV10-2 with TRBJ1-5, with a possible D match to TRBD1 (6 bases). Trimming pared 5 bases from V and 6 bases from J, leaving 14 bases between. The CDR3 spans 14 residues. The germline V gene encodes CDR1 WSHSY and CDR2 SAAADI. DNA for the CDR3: TGCGCCAGCAGTTACGGACAGTTAGGTCAGCCCCAGCATTTT. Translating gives CASSYGQLGQPQHF.

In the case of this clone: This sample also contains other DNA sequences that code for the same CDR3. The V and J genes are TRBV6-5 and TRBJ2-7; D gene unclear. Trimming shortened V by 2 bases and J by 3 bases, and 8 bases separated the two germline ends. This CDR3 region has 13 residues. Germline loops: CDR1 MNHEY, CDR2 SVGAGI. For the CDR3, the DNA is TGTGCCAGCAGTTACGGGCATAGCTACGAGCAGTACTTC. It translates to CASSYGHSYEQYF.

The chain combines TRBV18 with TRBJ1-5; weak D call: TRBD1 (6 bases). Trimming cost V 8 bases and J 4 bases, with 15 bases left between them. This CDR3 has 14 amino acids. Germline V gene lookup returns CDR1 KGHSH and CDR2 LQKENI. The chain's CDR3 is CASRQASSNQPQHF. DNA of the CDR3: TGTGCCAGCCGACAGGCCTCTTCAAATCAGCCCCAGCATTTT. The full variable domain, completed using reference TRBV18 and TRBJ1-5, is NAGVMQNPRHLVRRRGQEARLRCSPMKGHSHVYWYRQLPEEGLKFMVYLQKENIIDESGMPKERFSAEFPKEGPSILRIQQVVRGDSAAYFCASRQASSNQPQHFGDGTRLSIL.

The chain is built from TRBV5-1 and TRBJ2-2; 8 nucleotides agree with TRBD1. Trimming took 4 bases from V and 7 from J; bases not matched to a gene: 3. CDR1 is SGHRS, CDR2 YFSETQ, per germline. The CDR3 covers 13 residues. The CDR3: CASSVTGDGELFF. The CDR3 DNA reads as TGCGCCAGCAGCGTGACAGGGGACGGGGAGCTGTTTTTT.

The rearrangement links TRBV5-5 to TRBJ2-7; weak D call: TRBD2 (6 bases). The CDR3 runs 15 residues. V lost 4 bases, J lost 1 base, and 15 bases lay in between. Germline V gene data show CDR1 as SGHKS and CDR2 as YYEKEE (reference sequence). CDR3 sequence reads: CASSGGTVFSYEQYV. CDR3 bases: TGTGCCAGCAGCGGGGGGACGGTATTTTCCTACGAGCAGTACGTC.

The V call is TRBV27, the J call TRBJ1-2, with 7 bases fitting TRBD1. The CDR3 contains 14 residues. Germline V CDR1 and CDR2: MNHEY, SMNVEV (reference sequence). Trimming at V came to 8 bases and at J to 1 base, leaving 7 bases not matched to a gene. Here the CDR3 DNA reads TGTGCCAGCCAAGGACAGGTTCTTAACTATGGCTACACCTTC. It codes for CASQGQVLNYGYTF.

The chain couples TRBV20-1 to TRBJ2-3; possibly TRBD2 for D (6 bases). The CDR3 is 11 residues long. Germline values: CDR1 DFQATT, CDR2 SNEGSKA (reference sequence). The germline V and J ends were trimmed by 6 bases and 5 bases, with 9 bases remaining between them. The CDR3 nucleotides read TGCAGTGCCCTCGGGGGAGATACGCAGTATTTT. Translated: CSALGGDTQYF.

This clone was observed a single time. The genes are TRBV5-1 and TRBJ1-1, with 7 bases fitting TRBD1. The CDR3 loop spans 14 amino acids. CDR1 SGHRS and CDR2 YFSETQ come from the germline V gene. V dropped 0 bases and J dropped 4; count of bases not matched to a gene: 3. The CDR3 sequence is CASSLEGAGTEAFF. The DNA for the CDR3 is TGCGCCAGCAGCTTGGAGGGGGCCGGCACTGAAGCTTTCTTT.

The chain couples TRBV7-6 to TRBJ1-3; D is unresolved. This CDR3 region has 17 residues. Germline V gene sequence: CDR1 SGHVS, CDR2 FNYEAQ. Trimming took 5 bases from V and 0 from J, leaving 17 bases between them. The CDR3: CASSANSPSNSGNTIYF. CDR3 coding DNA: TGTGCCAGCAGCGCAAATAGTCCCTCAAACTCTGGAAACACCATATATTTT. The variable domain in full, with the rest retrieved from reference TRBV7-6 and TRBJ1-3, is GAGVSQSPRYKVTKRGQDVALRCDPISGHVSLYWYRQALGQGPEFLTYFNYEAQQDKSGLPNDRFSAERPEGSISTLTIQRTEQRDSAMYRCASSANSPSNSGNTIYFGEGSWLTVV.

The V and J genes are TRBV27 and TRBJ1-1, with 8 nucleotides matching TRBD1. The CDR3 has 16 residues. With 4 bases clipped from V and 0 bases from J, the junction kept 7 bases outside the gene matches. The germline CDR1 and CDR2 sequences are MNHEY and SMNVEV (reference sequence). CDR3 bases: TGTGCCAGCAGTTCGGGACAGGTGTTCATGAACACTGAAGCTTTCTTT. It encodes CASSSGQVFMNTEAFF.

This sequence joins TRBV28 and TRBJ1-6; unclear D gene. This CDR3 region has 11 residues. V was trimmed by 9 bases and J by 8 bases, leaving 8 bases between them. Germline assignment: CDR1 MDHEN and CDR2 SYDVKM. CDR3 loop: CASAGDSPLHF. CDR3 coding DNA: TGTGCCAGTGCCGGGGATTCACCCCTCCACTTT. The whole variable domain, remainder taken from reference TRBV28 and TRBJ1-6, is DVKVTQSSRYLVKRTGEKVFLECVQDMDHENMFWYRQDPGLGLRLIYFSYDVKMKEKGDIPEGYSVSREKKERFSLILESASTNQTSMYLCASAGDSPLHFGNGTRLTVT.

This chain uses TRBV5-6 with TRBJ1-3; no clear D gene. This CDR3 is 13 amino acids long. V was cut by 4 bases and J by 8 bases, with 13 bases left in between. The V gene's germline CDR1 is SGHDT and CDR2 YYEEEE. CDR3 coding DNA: TGTGCCAGCAGCCCTTCCGAGGCTTACACCATATATTTT. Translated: CASSPSEAYTIYF.

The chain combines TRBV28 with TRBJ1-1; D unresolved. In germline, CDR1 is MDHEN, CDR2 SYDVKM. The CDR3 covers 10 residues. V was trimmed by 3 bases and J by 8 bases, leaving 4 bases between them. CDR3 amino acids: CASSFEEAFF. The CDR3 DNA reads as TGTGCCAGCAGTTTCGAGGAAGCTTTCTTT.